The next 10 T cell receptor beta chains were all read from a single sample in a study of blood T cell repertoires in COVID-19. The repertoire was sequenced with immunoSEQ multiplex PCR; TCRdb's copy has only in-frame clones and lacks some. The sample yields around 200,000 clones, nearly 90% seen once. Sequenced sample: peripheral blood. The receptors shown here come from a man in his forties or fifties with acute or convalescent COVID-19.

The genes are TRBV28 and TRBJ2-6; no reliable D call. The CDR3 runs 16 residues. The germline V gene has CDR1 MDHEN and CDR2 SYDVKM. V shed 3 bases and J shed 0 bases, with 9 bases lying between them. The CDR3 reads CASSFKESSGANVLTF. In nucleotides, the CDR3 is TGTGCCAGCAGTTTTAAGGAGAGCTCTGGGGCCAACGTCCTGACTTTC.

The V gene is TRBV4-1, the J gene TRBJ1-1; 8 nucleotides align to TRBD1. The CDR3 spans 15 residues. V trimming: 4 bases; J trimming: 3 bases; junction bases outside the gene matches: 7. The germline gives CDR1 MGHRA, CDR2 YSYEKL. The CDR3 reads CASSRVGTGHTEAFF. CDR3 nucleotides: TGCGCCAGCAGCCGTGTCGGGACAGGCCACACTGAAGCTTTCTTT.

The chain employs TRBV5-1 and TRBJ2-7, with 9 positions matching TRBD1. V gave up 2 bases and J gave up 1 base; unmatched junction bases: 4. This CDR3 has 15 amino acids. CDR1 is SGHRS and CDR2 is YFSETQ in the germline V gene. The CDR3 DNA follows: TGCGCCAGCAGCTTTACAGGGGGCCAATCCTACGAGCAGTACTTC. As protein: CASSFTGGQSYEQYF.

The rearrangement uses TRBV27 and TRBJ2-1; D perhaps matches TRBD2 (5 bases). This CDR3 has 13 amino acids. CDR1 and CDR2 from the germline V gene are MNHEY and SMNVEV (reference sequence). V was trimmed by 5 bases and J by 10 bases, leaving 15 bases between them. CDR3 loop: CASSVGPSGEQFF. The CDR3 coding sequence is TGTGCCAGCAGTGTGGGCCCCTCGGGGGAGCAGTTCTTC.

A word on this clone: At one of its ends the junction is not consistent with the germline gene, which may arise from a read error. The CDR3 DNA follows: TGCGCTAGGACGGGAGCTGGGAATCAGCCCCAGCATTTT. Amino acids: CARTGAGNQPQHF. The chain joins TRBV28 to TRBJ1-5; D is undetermined. The germline CDR1 and CDR2 sequences are MDHEN and SYDVKM. CDR3 length equals 13 residues.

The V gene is TRBV19, the J gene TRBJ1-5; tentatively, D is TRBD1 (5 bases). Germline V gene sequence: CDR1 LNHDA, CDR2 SQIVND (reference sequence). Trimming stripped 3 bases from V and 6 bases from J, with 12 bases between. CDR3 size: 14 residues. The CDR3 here is CASSISGEGQPQHF. The CDR3 bases are TGTGCCAGTAGTATCTCGGGGGAGGGTCAGCCCCAGCATTTT. Looking up the rest from reference TRBV19 and TRBJ1-5 gives the full variable domain: DGGITQSPKYLFRKEGQNVTLSCEQNLNHDAMYWYRQDPGQGLRLIYYSQIVNDFQKGDIAEGYSVSREKKESFPLTVTSAQKNPTAFYLCASSISGEGQPQHFGDGTRLSIL.

Here the CDR3 DNA reads TGTGCCATCGGACAGGACCAGAATTCACCCCTCCACTTT. This sequence encodes CAIGQDQNSPLHF. V is TRBV2 and J is TRBJ1-6; 7 bases align to TRBD1. The CDR3 spans 13 residues. V trimming: 10 bases; J trimming: 7 bases; junction bases outside the gene matches: 7. Germline V gene lookup returns CDR1 SNHLY and CDR2 FYNNEI.

The chain is built from TRBV6-6 and TRBJ2-7; tentative D call: TRBD1 (6 bases). The CDR3 runs 15 residues. V was clipped by 5 bases and J by 2 bases, with 16 bases between them. CDR1 MNHNY and CDR2 SVGAGI come from the germline V gene (reference sequence). DNA for the CDR3: TGTGCCAGCAGTCCTAACTATGGGGGCCCCTACGAGCAGTACGTC. This gives the protein CASSPNYGGPYEQYV.

The rearrangement uses TRBV19 and TRBJ1-1, with 8 bases aligning to TRBD1. Germline loops: CDR1 LNHDA, CDR2 SQIVND (reference sequence). The CDR3 loop spans 14 amino acids. V was pared by 6 bases and J by 4 bases, with 7 bases of the junction left unmatched. In DNA form, the CDR3 reads TGTGCCAGTAGCTTAAGAGACAGGGGCACTGAAGCTTTCTTT. Its protein product is CASSLRDRGTEAFF. Supplemented by reference TRBV19 and TRBJ1-1, the full variable domain reads DGGITQSPKYLFRKEGQNVTLSCEQNLNHDAMYWYRQDPGQGLRLIYYSQIVNDFQKGDIAEGYSVSREKKESFPLTVTSAQKNPTAFYLCASSLRDRGTEAFFGQGTRLTVV.

The CDR3 here is CASSMDRGPDTQYF. CDR3 bases: TGTGCCAGTAGTATGGACAGGGGGCCAGATACGCAGTATTTT. The chain links TRBV19 to TRBJ2-3, with 11 nucleotides matching TRBD1. Germline V CDR1 and CDR2: LNHDA, SQIVND (reference sequence). There are 14 residues in the CDR3. V trimming: 3 bases; J trimming: 4 bases; junction bases outside the gene matches: 0.